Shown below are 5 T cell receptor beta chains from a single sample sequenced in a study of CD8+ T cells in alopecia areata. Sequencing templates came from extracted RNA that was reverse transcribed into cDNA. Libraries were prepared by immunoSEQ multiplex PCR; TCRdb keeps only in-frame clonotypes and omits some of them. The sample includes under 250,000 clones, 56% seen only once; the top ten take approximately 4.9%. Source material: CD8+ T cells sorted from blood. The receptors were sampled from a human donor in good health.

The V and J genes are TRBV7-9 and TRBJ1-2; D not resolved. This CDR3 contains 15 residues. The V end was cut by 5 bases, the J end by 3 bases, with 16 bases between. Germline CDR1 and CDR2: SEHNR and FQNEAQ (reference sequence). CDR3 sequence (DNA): TGTGCCAGCAGCGCCACGGAGGCCCAATACTATGGCTACACCTTC. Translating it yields CASSATEAQYYGYTF. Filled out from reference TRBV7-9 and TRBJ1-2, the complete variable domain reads DTGVSQNPRHKITKRGQNVTFRCDPISEHNRLYWYRQTLGQGPEFLTYFQNEAQLEKSRLLSDRFSAERPKGSFSTLEIQRTEQGDSAMYLCASSATEAQYYGYTFGSGTRLTVV.

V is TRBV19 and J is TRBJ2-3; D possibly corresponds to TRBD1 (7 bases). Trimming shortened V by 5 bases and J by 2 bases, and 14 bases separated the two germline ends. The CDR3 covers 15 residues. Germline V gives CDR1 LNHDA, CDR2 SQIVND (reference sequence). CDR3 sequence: CASSLQGGNTDTQYF. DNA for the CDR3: TGTGCCAGTAGTCTCCAGGGGGGAAACACAGATACGCAGTATTTT. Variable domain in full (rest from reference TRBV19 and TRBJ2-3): DGGITQSPKYLFRKEGQNVTLSCEQNLNHDAMYWYRQDPGQGLRLIYYSQIVNDFQKGDIAEGYSVSREKKESFPLTVTSAQKNPTAFYLCASSLQGGNTDTQYFGPGTRLTVL.

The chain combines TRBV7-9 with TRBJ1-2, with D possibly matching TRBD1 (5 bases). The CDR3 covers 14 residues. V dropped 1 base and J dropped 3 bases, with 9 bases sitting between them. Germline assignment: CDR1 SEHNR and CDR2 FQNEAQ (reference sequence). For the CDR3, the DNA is TGTGCCAGCAGCTTAGAGACAGTCTACTATGGCTACACCTTC. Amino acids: CASSLETVYYGYTF.

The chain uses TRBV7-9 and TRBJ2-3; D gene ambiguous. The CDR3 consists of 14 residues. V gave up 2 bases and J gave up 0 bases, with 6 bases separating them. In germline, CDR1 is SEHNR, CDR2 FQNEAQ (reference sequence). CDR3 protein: CASSLSESTDTQYF. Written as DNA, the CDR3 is TGTGCCAGCAGCTTATCAGAGAGCACAGATACGCAGTATTTT.

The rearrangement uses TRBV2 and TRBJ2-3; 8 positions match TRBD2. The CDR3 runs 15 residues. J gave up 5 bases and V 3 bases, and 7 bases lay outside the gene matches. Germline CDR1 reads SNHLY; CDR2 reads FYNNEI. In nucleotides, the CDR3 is TGTGCCAGCAGTGATCTAGCGGGTGCTGGAGATACGCAGTATTTT. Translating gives CASSDLAGAGDTQYF.